Listed below are T cell receptor beta chains from one sample, sequenced in a study of blood T cell repertoires in COVID-19. Method: immunoSEQ multiplex PCR; TCRdb's copy keeps in-frame clones and lacks some. The sample holds 300,000 to 400,000 clones, 75% to 90% seen once. Sequenced sample: peripheral blood. The source of these receptors is a woman between 50 and 59 years old with COVID-19, enrolled during active disease. Both conserved end residues are part of each CDR3. Each record gives: clone size, V gene, D gene, J gene, CDR3 DNA, CDR3 protein. D genes are given only for firm matches. Clone size appears in some rows only: once, few, many, or a class for an expanded clone.

NA	TRBV19	NA	TRBJ1-1	TGTGCCAGTAGTATAGATTTGACGGGTGAAGCTTTCTTT	CASSIDLTGEAFF
NA	TRBV18	TRBD2	TRBJ2-1	TGTGCCAGCTCACGACTAGCGGCTGTGAATGAGCAGTTCTTC	CASSRLAAVNEQFF
NA	TRBV7-9	TRBD2	TRBJ2-1	TGTGCCAGCAGCTTTCCCCCTAGCGGGAGCTACAATGAGCAGTTCTTC	CASSFPPSGSYNEQFF
NA	TRBV6-6	NA	TRBJ1-3	TGTGCCAGCAGTCGACAGGCCGGGCGGGTTGGAAACACCATATATTTT	CASSRQAGRVGNTIYF
NA	TRBV5-4	NA	TRBJ2-1	TGTGCCAGCAGCCCTAGCGAATTAACGGGTGAGCAGTTCTTC	CASSPSELTGEQFF
NA	TRBV20-1	NA	TRBJ1-2	TGCAGTGCTAGTACAGGGAGTGACTATGGCTACACCTTC	CSASTGSDYGYTF
NA	TRBV9	NA	TRBJ1-1	TGTGCCAGCAGCGTAGGTATGGAGAAGAACACTGAAGCTTTCTTT	CASSVGMEKNTEAFF
NA	TRBV11-2	NA	TRBJ2-4	TGTGCCAGCAGTTTCCCCCAGACAGGCGCCAAAAACATTCAGTACTTC	CASSFPQTGAKNIQYF
NA	TRBV6-5	TRBD1	TRBJ2-1	TGTGCCAGCAGACCCCCAGGGGGCGCTCGCAATGAGCAGTTCTTC	CASRPPGGARNEQFF
NA	TRBV4-2	NA	TRBJ1-4	TGTGCCAGCAGCCCCAGCGGGGGGCAGCGTGAAAAACTGTTTTTT	CASSPSGGQREKLFF
NA	TRBV14	TRBD1	TRBJ1-5	TGTGCCAGCAGCCAAACGAACCGACAGGGGAAGCTCTATAGCAATCAGCCCCAGCATTTT	CASSQTNRQGKLYSNQPQHF
NA	TRBV7-7	TRBD1	TRBJ2-5	TGTGCTAGCAGCTTACGACACGGGACAGGGAAGGAAGAGACCCAGTACTTC	CASSLRHGTGKEETQYF
few	TRBV25-1	TRBD1	TRBJ1-3	TGTGCCAGCAGTGCCACAGGGGGTAATGGAAACACCATATATTTT	CASSATGGNGNTIYF
NA	TRBV5-1	TRBD2	TRBJ2-7	TGCGCCAGCAGCTGGGGGACGAGACGGTTAGCGGGGAGCTCCTACGAGCAGTACTTC	CASSWGTRRLAGSSYEQYF
NA	TRBV7-6	TRBD2	TRBJ2-1	TGTGCCAGCAGCCAAATGACTAGCGTCACTTACAATGAGCAGTTCTTC	CASSQMTSVTYNEQFF
NA	TRBV6-2/TRBV6-3	NA	TRBJ1-4	TGTGCCAGCAGTCCCACAGGCACGCCCAATGAAAAACTGTTTTTT	CASSPTGTPNEKLFF
NA	TRBV11-2	TRBD2	TRBJ2-1	TGTGCCAGCAGCTCCCTCCCGCTAGCGGATTACTACAATGAGCAGTTCTTC	CASSSLPLADYYNEQFF
few	TRBV11-2	TRBD1	TRBJ1-2	TGTGCCAGCAGCTGGGACAGGGCGGGGAAAGGCTACACCTTC	CASSWDRAGKGYTF